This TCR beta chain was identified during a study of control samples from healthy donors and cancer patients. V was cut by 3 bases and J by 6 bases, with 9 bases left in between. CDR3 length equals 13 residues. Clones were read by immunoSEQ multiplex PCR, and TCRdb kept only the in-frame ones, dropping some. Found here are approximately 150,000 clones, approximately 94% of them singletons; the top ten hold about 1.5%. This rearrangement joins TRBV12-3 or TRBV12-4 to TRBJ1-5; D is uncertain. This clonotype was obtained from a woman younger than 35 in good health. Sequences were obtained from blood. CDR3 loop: CASSLVWSQPQHF. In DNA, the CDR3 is TGTGCCAGCAGTTTGGTTTGGAGTCAGCCCCAGCATTTT.